This T cell receptor (beta chain) was recorded in a study of T cells in Graves' hyperthyroidism and ophthalmopathy. The ends were cut back, 2 bases at V and 6 bases at J, with 16 bases in the middle. This CDR3 has 15 residues. The germline V gene has CDR1 MNHEY and CDR2 SVGAGI. Amplification of TCR beta CDR3 regions used RNA as the template. With the HTBI primer set, the TCR CDR3 went through a first round of RT-PCR. TCRdb re-analysed the multiplex PCR reads in MiXCR, keeping a single row per CDR3 protein. The sample shows a few hundred thousand distinct CDR3 sequences, approximately 15% of them seen only once. Many counts were recorded for this clonotype.

The J gene is TRBJ1-1, the V gene TRBV6-5; no reliable D call. Sequencing input: blood. This TCR was recovered from a woman in her twenties or thirties with Graves' hyperthyroidism. The CDR3: CASSYPKPGFPEAFF. The CDR3 DNA sequence: TGTGCCAGCAGTTACCCTAAACCTGGATTTCCTGAAGCTTTCTTT.